This is a list of T cell receptor beta chains from one sample in a study of Graves' ophthalmopathy and Graves' hyperthyroidism. TCRdb reprocessed the multiplex PCR reads with MiXCR, giving one entry per CDR3 protein. The repertoire consists of about 150,000 distinct CDR3 sequences, with approximately 40% occurring once and the leading ten covering roughly 6%. Input material: peripheral blood. The receptors come from a woman in her thirties or forties with Graves' ophthalmopathy. CDR3s include the opening cysteine and the closing phenylalanine or tryptophan. A D gene is named only where the DNA matches it firmly. A clone size is listed for some rows: how often the clone was seen (once, few, many), or a class if it is expanded.

CDR3aa: CASIDPGTEAFF
CDR3nt: TGTGCCAGCATCGATCCGGGGACTGAAGCTTTCTTT
v_gene: TRBV28
j_gene: TRBJ1-1
d_gene: -
abundance: -

CDR3aa: CASSLQGWRTEAFF
CDR3nt: TGTGCCAGCAGTCTACAGGGGTGGAGGACTGAAGCTTTCTTT
v_gene: TRBV6-5
j_gene: TRBJ1-1
d_gene: TRBD1
abundance: -

CDR3aa: CASSPGQATYEQYF
CDR3nt: TGTGCCAGCAGCCCCGGACAGGCGACCTACGAGCAGTACTTC
v_gene: TRBV28
j_gene: TRBJ2-7
d_gene: TRBD1
abundance: many

CDR3aa: CASSLLLSKQYF
CDR3nt: TGTGCCAGCAGTTTATTGCTAAGCAAGCAGTACTTC
v_gene: TRBV28
j_gene: TRBJ2-7
d_gene: -
abundance: -

CDR3aa: CASSFSSDSPLHF
CDR3nt: TGTGCCAGCAGTTTTTCTTCGGATTCACCCCTCCACTTT
v_gene: TRBV12-3/TRBV12-4
j_gene: TRBJ1-6
d_gene: -
abundance: few

CDR3aa: CASTEDRSYGYTF
CDR3nt: TGCGCCAGCACCGAGGACAGGAGCTATGGCTACACCTTC
v_gene: TRBV5-1
j_gene: TRBJ1-2
d_gene: TRBD1
abundance: many

CDR3aa: CASSLELQETQYF
CDR3nt: TGTGCCAGCAGTCTCGAACTCCAAGAGACCCAGTACTTC
v_gene: TRBV12-3/TRBV12-4
j_gene: TRBJ2-5
d_gene: -
abundance: -

CDR3aa: CASSPYLSNEAFF
CDR3nt: TGTGCCAGCAGCCCCTACCTTTCCAATGAAGCTTTCTTT
v_gene: TRBV7-2
j_gene: TRBJ1-1
d_gene: -
abundance: few

CDR3aa: CASSPTRSGQETQYF
CDR3nt: TGTGCCAGCTCCCCGACCAGGTCTGGCCAAGAGACCCAGTACTTC
v_gene: TRBV18
j_gene: TRBJ2-5
d_gene: -
abundance: few

CDR3aa: CASSFLAAQETQYF
CDR3nt: TGTGCCAGCAGTTTTCTGGCAGCTCAAGAGACCCAGTACTTC
v_gene: TRBV12-3/TRBV12-4
j_gene: TRBJ2-5
d_gene: -
abundance: many

CDR3aa: CASTSGGSGETQYF
CDR3nt: TGTGCCAGCACCTCAGGTGGTTCCGGGGAGACCCAGTACTTC
v_gene: TRBV6-1
j_gene: TRBJ2-5
d_gene: -
abundance: many

CDR3aa: CASSQDFQVPRDGYTF
CDR3nt: TGTGCCAGCAGCCAAGATTTTCAGGTACCGAGGGATGGCTACACCTTC
v_gene: TRBV3-1
j_gene: TRBJ1-2
d_gene: -
abundance: many

CDR3aa: CASSRGLFSFF
CDR3nt: TGTGCCAGTAGTCGGGGACTGTTTTCGTTCTTT
v_gene: TRBV19
j_gene: TRBJ1-1
d_gene: -
abundance: -

CDR3aa: CATSSRQGLFEQYF
CDR3nt: TGTGCCACCAGCAGCCGACAGGGATTATTCGAGCAGTACTTC
v_gene: TRBV15
j_gene: TRBJ2-7
d_gene: TRBD1
abundance: many

CDR3aa: CASSQADSSGNTIYF
CDR3nt: TGCGCCAGCAGCCAAGCGGACTCCTCTGGAAACACCATATATTTT
v_gene: TRBV4-3
j_gene: TRBJ1-3
d_gene: -
abundance: many

CDR3aa: CASRGLAGAYEQYF
CDR3nt: TGTGCCAGCCGGGGACTAGCGGGAGCCTACGAGCAGTACTTC
v_gene: TRBV2
j_gene: TRBJ2-7
d_gene: TRBD2
abundance: -

CDR3aa: CASSPTGRQETQYF
CDR3nt: TGTGCCAGCAGCCCGACAGGGCGACAAGAGACCCAGTACTTC
v_gene: TRBV7-8
j_gene: TRBJ2-5
d_gene: TRBD1
abundance: many

CDR3aa: CASSDQGGQSNQPQHF
CDR3nt: TGTGCCAGCAGTGACCAAGGAGGTCAGAGCAATCAGCCCCAGCATTTT
v_gene: TRBV6-1
j_gene: TRBJ1-5
d_gene: -
abundance: few

CDR3aa: CASSYLTTLLHTEAFF
CDR3nt: TGTGCCAGCAGCTACCTAACTACACTGCTACACACTGAAGCTTTCTTT
v_gene: TRBV11-2
j_gene: TRBJ1-1
d_gene: -
abundance: -

CDR3aa: CASSFLVSHNEQFF
CDR3nt: TGTGCCAGCAGTTTTCTAGTCTCCCACAATGAGCAGTTCTTC
v_gene: TRBV12-3/TRBV12-4
j_gene: TRBJ2-1
d_gene: -
abundance: few

CDR3aa: CASSSTGTENQPQHF
CDR3nt: TGTGCCAGCAGCTCTACCGGGACAGAAAATCAGCCCCAGCATTTT
v_gene: TRBV7-9
j_gene: TRBJ1-5
d_gene: TRBD1
abundance: many

CDR3aa: CASSTGLAGPYEQYF
CDR3nt: TGTGCCAGCAGTACCGGACTAGCGGGCCCTTACGAGCAGTACTTC
v_gene: TRBV6-1
j_gene: TRBJ2-7
d_gene: TRBD2
abundance: few

CDR3aa: CASSSIGSPLHF
CDR3nt: TGTGCCAGCAGTTCTATTGGTTCACCCCTCCACTTT
v_gene: TRBV12-3/TRBV12-4
j_gene: TRBJ1-6
d_gene: -
abundance: many

CDR3aa: CASSFSGTYQETQYF
CDR3nt: TGTGCCAGCAGTTTCTCCGGGACCTACCAAGAGACCCAGTACTTC
v_gene: TRBV27
j_gene: TRBJ2-5
d_gene: -
abundance: -

CDR3aa: CASRGQGILEQYF
CDR3nt: TGTGCCAGCAGAGGACAGGGGATTCTCGAGCAGTACTTC
v_gene: TRBV28
j_gene: TRBJ2-7
d_gene: TRBD1
abundance: many

CDR3aa: CASSFPLSANPYEQYF
CDR3nt: TGTGCCAGCAGCTTCCCCTTGAGCGCTAACCCCTACGAGCAGTACTTC
v_gene: TRBV7-4
j_gene: TRBJ2-7
d_gene: -
abundance: -

CDR3aa: CASSLRTSGTLYEQYF
CDR3nt: TGTGCCAGCAGCTTAAGGACTAGCGGGACACTCTACGAGCAGTACTTC
v_gene: TRBV11-2
j_gene: TRBJ2-7
d_gene: TRBD2
abundance: -

CDR3aa: CASDRAYAAQDTEAFF
CDR3nt: TGTGCCAGCGACCGGGCCTACGCTGCTCAGGACACTGAAGCTTTCTTT
v_gene: TRBV19
j_gene: TRBJ1-1
d_gene: -
abundance: many

CDR3aa: CASSLAGGGEQYF
CDR3nt: TGTGCCAGCAGTTTAGCCGGGGGGGGCGAGCAGTACTTC
v_gene: TRBV12-3/TRBV12-4
j_gene: TRBJ2-7
d_gene: TRBD2
abundance: many

CDR3aa: CASSYGSSRKETQYF
CDR3nt: TGTGCCAGCAGTTACGGCTCTAGCAGAAAAGAGACCCAGTACTTC
v_gene: TRBV6-2/TRBV6-3
j_gene: TRBJ2-5
d_gene: -
abundance: many

CDR3aa: CASSFLGARGYTF
CDR3nt: TGTGCCAGCAGTTTTTTGGGGGCGAGAGGCTACACCTTC
v_gene: TRBV12-3/TRBV12-4
j_gene: TRBJ1-2
d_gene: -
abundance: many

CDR3aa: CASRGQTHEAFF
CDR3nt: TGTGCCAGCAGGGGACAGACCCATGAAGCTTTCTTT
v_gene: TRBV12-3/TRBV12-4
j_gene: TRBJ1-1
d_gene: TRBD1
abundance: -

CDR3aa: CASSYGTNYEQYF
CDR3nt: TGCGCCAGCAGCTATGGGACAAACTACGAGCAGTACTTC
v_gene: TRBV5-1
j_gene: TRBJ2-7
d_gene: -
abundance: many

CDR3aa: CASRRGGISYEQYF
CDR3nt: TGTGCCAGCCGTCGCGGGGGTATATCCTACGAGCAGTACTTC
v_gene: TRBV28
j_gene: TRBJ2-7
d_gene: TRBD2
abundance: many

CDR3aa: CASSLMEGAIETQYF
CDR3nt: TGTGCCAGCAGCCTAATGGAGGGGGCCATCGAGACCCAGTACTTC
v_gene: TRBV11-2
j_gene: TRBJ2-5
d_gene: -
abundance: many

CDR3aa: CASSFEGFYGYTF
CDR3nt: TGTGCCAGCAGTTTTGAGGGGTTCTATGGCTACACCTTC
v_gene: TRBV12-3/TRBV12-4
j_gene: TRBJ1-2
d_gene: -
abundance: -

CDR3aa: CASSYSRTASHYEQYF
CDR3nt: TGTGCCAGCAGTTACTCGAGGACAGCAAGCCACTACGAGCAGTACTTC
v_gene: TRBV6-2/TRBV6-3
j_gene: TRBJ2-7
d_gene: -
abundance: -

CDR3aa: CSAASGHLNTGELFF
CDR3nt: TGCAGCGCTGCTTCGGGACACCTTAACACCGGGGAGCTGTTTTTT
v_gene: TRBV29-1
j_gene: TRBJ2-2
d_gene: -
abundance: -

CDR3aa: CSAILRPALYEQYF
CDR3nt: TGCAGTGCTATCCTTCGCCCAGCGCTCTACGAGCAGTACTTC
v_gene: TRBV20-1
j_gene: TRBJ2-7
d_gene: -
abundance: many

CDR3aa: CASRDTGGPNQPQHF
CDR3nt: TGTGCCAGCAGGGACACAGGGGGCCCTAATCAGCCCCAGCATTTT
v_gene: TRBV27
j_gene: TRBJ1-5
d_gene: TRBD1
abundance: many

CDR3aa: CASSMETGLNQPQHF
CDR3nt: TGTGCCAGTAGTATGGAGACAGGCCTCAATCAGCCCCAGCATTTT
v_gene: TRBV19
j_gene: TRBJ1-5
d_gene: -
abundance: many

CDR3aa: CASSYGATPSTEAFF
CDR3nt: TGTGCCAGCAGTTACGGGGCTACACCCTCCACTGAAGCTTTCTTT
v_gene: TRBV6-5
j_gene: TRBJ1-1
d_gene: -
abundance: -

CDR3aa: CASSLAGGASFRIDSPLHF
CDR3nt: TGTGCCAGCAGTTTAGCGGGTGGGGCGTCGTTTCGGATTGATTCACCCCTCCACTTT
v_gene: TRBV12-3/TRBV12-4
j_gene: TRBJ1-6
d_gene: -
abundance: -

CDR3aa: CASSPGDNQPQHF
CDR3nt: TGTGCCAGCTCACCAGGCGACAATCAGCCCCAGCATTTT
v_gene: TRBV18
j_gene: TRBJ1-5
d_gene: -
abundance: many

CDR3aa: CASSSQGYGTEAFF
CDR3nt: TGTGCCAGCAGCTCGCAGGGATATGGCACTGAAGCTTTCTTT
v_gene: TRBV11-1
j_gene: TRBJ1-1
d_gene: -
abundance: -

CDR3aa: CASTTVRDRGVNSPLHF
CDR3nt: TGTGCCAGCACCACAGTAAGGGACAGGGGAGTTAATTCACCCCTCCACTTT
v_gene: TRBV6-1
j_gene: TRBJ1-6
d_gene: TRBD1
abundance: -

CDR3aa: CASSLGTGVLPDNQPQHF
CDR3nt: TGTGCCAGCAGTTTAGGGACAGGGGTTTTACCTGACAATCAGCCCCAGCATTTT
v_gene: TRBV12-3/TRBV12-4
j_gene: TRBJ1-5
d_gene: TRBD1
abundance: many

CDR3aa: CASSWGLAGTMDEQYF
CDR3nt: TGTGCCAGCAGTTGGGGACTAGCGGGAACCATGGACGAGCAGTACTTC
v_gene: TRBV12-3/TRBV12-4
j_gene: TRBJ2-7
d_gene: TRBD2
abundance: -

CDR3aa: CSVGLAGNTEAFF
CDR3nt: TGCAGCGTCGGTCTTGCGGGGAACACTGAAGCTTTCTTT
v_gene: TRBV29-1
j_gene: TRBJ1-1
d_gene: -
abundance: many